Below are 18 T cell receptor beta chains sequenced from a single sample in a study of blood T cell repertoires in COVID-19. Generated by immunoSEQ multiplex PCR, the TCRdb table keeps only in-frame clones and is missing some. The data hold about 140,000 clones, with roughly 80% observed a single time. The specimen was peripheral blood. These receptors were obtained from a man aged 50-59 years with acute or convalescent COVID-19.

The chain combines TRBV18 with TRBJ1-2; D call uncertain. From germline, CDR1 is KGHSH and CDR2 LQKENI. The CDR3 totals 12 residues. The V and J ends lost 2 bases and 8 bases respectively, with 9 bases between them. The CDR3 here is CASSPNTGGYTF. The CDR3 DNA is TGTGCCAGCTCACCAAACACCGGGGGCTACACCTTC.

J is TRBJ1-1 and V is TRBV6-5, with a possible D match to TRBD1 (6 bases). Trimming took 0 bases from V and 10 from J, leaving 12 bases between them. From germline, CDR1 is MNHEY and CDR2 SVGAGI. This CDR3 region has 13 residues. The CDR3, as DNA: TGTGCCAGCAGTTACTCGATGCAGGGGAGAGCTTTCTTT. Amino acids: CASSYSMQGRAFF.

The chain is built from TRBV19 and TRBJ1-3, with TRBD1 matching over 8 bases. CDR3 length equals 15 residues. After removal of 4 bases from V and 3 bases from J, the junction contained 5 bases not matched to a gene. Per the germline V gene, CDR1 is LNHDA and CDR2 is SQIVND (reference sequence). The CDR3 bases are TGTGCCAGTAGTACCGGACAGGGCAGTGGAAACACCATATATTTT. This codes for CASSTGQGSGNTIYF.

The J gene is TRBJ1-1, the V gene TRBV12-3 or TRBV12-4; possibly TRBD1 for D (6 bases). The CDR3 runs 12 residues. The V and J ends lost 6 bases and 6 bases respectively, with 11 bases between them. The CDR3 protein is CASRAGEAEAFF. In nucleotides, the CDR3 is TGTGCCAGCAGAGCAGGGGAAGCTGAAGCTTTCTTT.

This chain links TRBV5-6 with TRBJ2-5, with 12 nucleotides matching TRBD2. Unmatched junction bases numbered 7, after V lost 4 bases and J lost 6 bases. Germline lookup yields CDR1 SGHDT and CDR2 YYEEEE. CDR3 size: 15 residues. The CDR3 sequence: CASSPSLAGGKTQYF. The CDR3 nucleotides read TGTGCCAGCAGCCCCAGCCTAGCGGGGGGGAAGACCCAGTACTTC.

The gene calls are TRBV5-1 and TRBJ1-6, with D tentatively TRBD1 (5 bases). Trimming shortened V by 5 bases and J by 6 bases, and 15 bases separated the two germline ends. This CDR3 is 15 amino acids long. The germline CDR1 and CDR2 sequences are SGHRS and YFSETQ. CDR3 sequence reads: CASSPGGVGNSPLHF. The CDR3 region has the DNA TGCGCCAGCAGTCCCGGGGGTGTGGGTAATTCACCCCTCCACTTT.

The chain combines TRBV9 with TRBJ1-3; 9 bases fit TRBD1. The CDR3 has 15 amino acids. The V and J ends lost 2 bases and 2 bases, in that order; junction bases with no gene match: 2. Germline V gene lookup returns CDR1 SGDLS and CDR2 YYNGEE. The CDR3 coding sequence is TGTGCCAGCAGCGTTACAGGGGGCCCTGGAAACACCATATATTTT. Translating gives CASSVTGGPGNTIYF.

This clone occurred once. V and J are TRBV5-3 and TRBJ1-2; 11 bases line up with TRBD1. TRBV5-3 has ORF status, its function being uncertain. Trimming removed 4 bases from V and 5 bases from J; junction bases left unmatched: 13. This CDR3 region has 17 residues. CDR3 sequence (DNA): TGTGCCAGAAGCAGCCGGGACAGGGGGTGGACCTCTTATGGCTACACCTTC. Amino acids: CARSSRDRGWTSYGYTF.

The CDR3 bases are TGCGCCAGCAGTTCCTCCGGACTAGCGGCGGTAGAGACCCAGTACTTC. Its protein is CASSSSGLAAVETQYF. The rearrangement joins TRBV5-1 to TRBJ2-5; TRBD2 matches at 10 bases. Per the germline V gene, CDR1 is SGHRS and CDR2 is YFSETQ. The CDR3 runs to 16 residues. The V gene end was trimmed by 5 bases and the J gene end by 4 bases; junction bases not matched to a gene: 11.

This clone has only one observation. The V call is TRBV10-1, the J call TRBJ2-3; 8 bases align to TRBD2. The CDR3 loop spans 15 amino acids. The junction had 2 bases not matched to a gene; V was cut back by 3 bases and J by 0 bases. The germline CDR1 and CDR2 sequences are WNHNN and SYGVQD (reference sequence). This CDR3 is CASSDSGGSTDTQYF. DNA for the CDR3: TGCGCCAGCAGTGACAGCGGGGGCAGCACAGATACGCAGTATTTT.

The gene calls are TRBV4-1 and TRBJ2-1; possible D gene TRBD2, 5 bases. V shed 4 bases and J shed 8 bases, with 21 bases lying between them. Germline loops: CDR1 MGHRA, CDR2 YSYEKL. The CDR3 has 16 residues. In DNA, the CDR3 is TGCGCCAGCAGCCCCGAGGCTAGCCACGCTCGGGATGAGCAGTTCTTC. Its protein product is CASSPEASHARDEQFF.

V usage is TRBV7-3 and J usage is TRBJ2-5, with TRBD2 identical over 9 bases. J lost 0 bases, V lost 2 bases, and 1 base had no gene match. CDR1 and CDR2 (germline): SGHTA, FQGTGA. This CDR3 is 15 amino acids long. CDR3 in amino acids: CASSLLAGHQETQYF. The CDR3 coding sequence is TGTGCCAGCAGCTTACTAGCGGGACACCAAGAGACCCAGTACTTC.

This clone was seen only a few times. CDR3 sequence (DNA): TGTGCCAGCAGCTTAGAACGGGGGAGTTTAAAGACCCAGTACTTC. This translates into CASSLERGSLKTQYF. The chain is built from TRBV7-2 and TRBJ2-5, with D possibly being TRBD2 (6 bases). The CDR3 spans 15 residues. Germline assignment: CDR1 SGHTA and CDR2 FQGNSA. The ends were cut back, 1 base at V and 6 bases at J, with 15 bases in the middle.

The V and J genes are TRBV30 and TRBJ1-1, with no clear D. V gave up 1 base and J gave up 5 bases, with 11 bases separating them. CDR1 and CDR2 from the germline V gene are GTSNPN and SVGIG (reference sequence). The length of the CDR3 is 13 residues. The CDR3 sequence is CAWSGTRGTEAFF. CDR3 nucleotides: TGTGCCTGGAGTGGGACCCGGGGAACTGAAGCTTTCTTT.

The chain links TRBV28 to TRBJ1-2; D possibly corresponds to TRBD1 (6 bases). Trimming took 3 bases from V and 3 from J, leaving 14 bases between them. This CDR3 is built from 15 residues. Germline V lookup: CDR1 MDHEN, CDR2 SYDVKM. The CDR3 sequence is CASSLGGGFDYGYTF. The CDR3 DNA is TGTGCCAGCAGTTTGGGAGGGGGATTTGACTATGGCTACACCTTC.

V gene TRBV6-5 combines with J gene TRBJ1-2, with a weak D call TRBD1 (5 bases). CDR1 MNHEY and CDR2 SVGAGI come from the germline V gene. This CDR3 region has 13 residues. The V gene lost 7 bases and the J gene lost 4 bases, with 13 bases spanning the gap. Written as DNA, the CDR3 is TGTGCCAGCAACCCAGACAGAACCTATGGCTACACCTTC. Translating gives CASNPDRTYGYTF.

The rearrangement uses TRBV29-1 and TRBJ2-3; 12 positions agree with TRBD2. This CDR3 comprises 13 residues. V lost 4 bases and J lost 4; bases outside the gene matches: 0. In germline, CDR1 is SQVTM, CDR2 ANQGSEA. The CDR3 reads CSVGTSGADTQYF. The CDR3 bases are TGCAGCGTTGGGACTAGCGGGGCAGATACGCAGTATTTT.

The chain combines TRBV7-2 with TRBJ2-6; 10 bases fit TRBD1. Germline CDR1 reads SGHTA; CDR2 reads FQGNSA. CDR3 length: 17 residues. V was clipped by 5 bases and J by 1 base; unmatched bases: 5. DNA of the CDR3: TGTGCCAGCAGCACGGGACAGGGGTCATCTGGGGCCAACGTCCTGACTTTC. This translates into CASSTGQGSSGANVLTF.